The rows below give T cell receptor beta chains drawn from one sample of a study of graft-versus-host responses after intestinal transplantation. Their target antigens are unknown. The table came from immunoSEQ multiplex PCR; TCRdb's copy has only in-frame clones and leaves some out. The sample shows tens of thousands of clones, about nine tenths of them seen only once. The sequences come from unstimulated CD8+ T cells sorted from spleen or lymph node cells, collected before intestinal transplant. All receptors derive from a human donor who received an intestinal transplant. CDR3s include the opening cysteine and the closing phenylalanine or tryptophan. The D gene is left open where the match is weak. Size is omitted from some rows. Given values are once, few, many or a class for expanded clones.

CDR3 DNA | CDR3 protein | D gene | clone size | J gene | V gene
TGTGCCACCAGCCCCCGGGGGGTATGGACTGAAGCTTTCTTT | CATSPRGVWTEAFF | - | - | TRBJ1-1 | TRBV15
TGTGCCAGCAGCACAGAGCGGGGGGCCCTCAATACGCAGTATTTT | CASSTERGALNTQYF | TRBD2 | - | TRBJ2-3 | TRBV13
TGTGCCAGCAGCACTCCGGGACAGCAATACAATGAGCAGTTCTTC | CASSTPGQQYNEQFF | TRBD1 | - | TRBJ2-1 | TRBV7-9
TGTGCCAGCAGCTCGGACAGGAATCCCATGAACACTGAAGCTTTCTTT | CASSSDRNPMNTEAFF | TRBD1 | - | TRBJ1-1 | TRBV7-9
TGTGCCAGCAGCTTAGTGGGCGGGATCCAAGAGACCCAGTACTTC | CASSLVGGIQETQYF | - | - | TRBJ2-5 | TRBV11-1
TGCGCCAGCAGCTTGGTATGGGGGGTGGAAGGCAATGAGCAGTTCTTC | CASSLVWGVEGNEQFF | - | once | TRBJ2-1 | TRBV5-1
TGTGCCAGCAGCGGGACAGGGTCGAACACTGAAGCTTTCTTT | CASSGTGSNTEAFF | TRBD1 | - | TRBJ1-1 | TRBV9
TGTGCCAGCAGCCCACCCGGGGGGCAAGAGACCCAGTACTTC | CASSPPGGQETQYF | TRBD2 | - | TRBJ2-5 | TRBV13
TGTGCCAGCAGCTTAGGGACAGGGGTTTTGGCCGAGCAGTTCTTC | CASSLGTGVLAEQFF | TRBD1 | - | TRBJ2-1 | TRBV7-3
TGTGCCAGCAGTAGAACTAGCGGGCCCTACGAGCAGTACTTC | CASSRTSGPYEQYF | TRBD2 | - | TRBJ2-7 | TRBV13
TGCGCCAGCAGCCACGCCAGGACCTACGAGCAGTACTTC | CASSHARTYEQYF | - | - | TRBJ2-7 | TRBV4-1
TGTGCCAGCATCGGAGGGGCTAGCGGGGGGACGGAGACCCAGTACTTC | CASIGGASGGTETQYF | TRBD2 | few | TRBJ2-5 | TRBV7-6
TGTGCCAGCAGCTTATTTTCTGACTATGGCTACACCTTC | CASSLFSDYGYTF | - | - | TRBJ1-2 | TRBV13
TGTGCCAGCAGCTTAACGCGAACAGGGACCCAAGAGACCCAGTACTTC | CASSLTRTGTQETQYF | - | - | TRBJ2-5 | TRBV7-9
TGTGCCAGCAGCTCGGGGGGCGGCTCCTACAATGAGCAGTTCTTC | CASSSGGGSYNEQFF | - | - | TRBJ2-1 | TRBV5-6
TGTGCCAGCAGCTTAGCATGGGAGCCCGCGACCGGGGAGCTGTTTTTT | CASSLAWEPATGELFF | - | - | TRBJ2-2 | TRBV11-2
TGTGCCAGCAGCCAGGGGGGAAGCTCGGAAGCTTTCTTT | CASSQGGSSEAFF | TRBD1 | - | TRBJ1-1 | TRBV9
TGTGCCAGCAGCCAACGGCTAGCGGCAACTAGCACAGACACGCAGTATTTT | CASSQRLAATSTDTQYF | TRBD2 | - | TRBJ2-3 | TRBV4-2
TGTGCCAGCAGCTTAGTCCGGGAACCCCAGAGCTCCTATAATTCACCCCTCCACTTT | CASSLVREPQSSYNSPLHF | - | - | TRBJ1-6 | TRBV7-8
TGTGCCAGCTCACCCTCGGACAGGGTATCCTACGAGCAGTACTTC | CASSPSDRVSYEQYF | TRBD1 | - | TRBJ2-7 | TRBV18
TGCGCCAGCAGCCAAGGAGGCCCTCGGGGGGGCACAGATACGCAGTATTTT | CASSQGGPRGGTDTQYF | TRBD2 | - | TRBJ2-3 | TRBV4-1
TGCAGCGTTGCCGGGGGGCTTTACAATGAGCAGTTCTTC | CSVAGGLYNEQFF | - | - | TRBJ2-1 | TRBV29-1
TGTGCCAGCAGCCAGTATGACGAGCAGTACTTC | CASSQYDEQYF | - | - | TRBJ2-7 | TRBV16
TGTGCCAGCAGCCCCACAGACGGTTGGGCTAATGAAAAACTGTTTTTT | CASSPTDGWANEKLFF | - | - | TRBJ1-4 | TRBV9
TGTGCCATCAGTGACTCGGCTAGCGGGGTTGATGAGCAGTTCTTC | CAISDSASGVDEQFF | TRBD2 | - | TRBJ2-1 | TRBV10-3
TGTGCCAGCAGTGAAAACCAGGGGCCGGGAAACACCATATATTTT | CASSENQGPGNTIYF | - | - | TRBJ1-3 | TRBV2
TGTGCCAGCAGCTTAGCTAGTCTGAACACCGGGGAGCTGTTTTTT | CASSLASLNTGELFF | - | - | TRBJ2-2 | TRBV7-8
TGTGCCAGCAGCCCTACGGGAGGCAGGCCCCAGCATTTT | CASSPTGGRPQHF | - | once | TRBJ1-5 | TRBV9
TGTGCCAGCAGCCAAGATAAGCACTACGAGCAGTACTTC | CASSQDKHYEQYF | - | - | TRBJ2-7 | TRBV4-2
TGTGCCAGCAGCTGGGGTAAACAGGGGAGCACCGGGGAGCTGTTTTTT | CASSWGKQGSTGELFF | TRBD1 | - | TRBJ2-2 | TRBV7-9
TGTGCCAGCAGTGAAGGAACAGCTTCTCTCTACGAGCAGTACTTC | CASSEGTASLYEQYF | - | - | TRBJ2-7 | TRBV6-1
TGCAGCGTTGAAGGGGGACAGACCTACGAGCAGTACTTC | CSVEGGQTYEQYF | TRBD1 | - | TRBJ2-7 | TRBV29-1
TGTGCCACCCAGCGTCTTGGGGGCCAATACGAGCAGTACTTC | CATQRLGGQYEQYF | - | - | TRBJ2-7 | TRBV10-3
TGTGCCAGCAGCCAAGGTCCCGTAGTGAGGGACTACACCTTC | CASSQGPVVRDYTF | - | - | TRBJ1-2 | TRBV14
TGTGCCAGCAGCGCAGGGACTCCCGGTACCGGGGAGCTGTTTTTT | CASSAGTPGTGELFF | - | - | TRBJ2-2 | TRBV11-3
TGTGCCAGCAGCTCAGCGGGCCTAATTACCTACGAGCAGTACTTC | CASSSAGLITYEQYF | - | - | TRBJ2-7 | TRBV13
TGTGCCAGTACGGGTTGGGGGGCTGGGGCCAACGTCCTGACTTTC | CASTGWGAGANVLTF | - | once | TRBJ2-6 | TRBV19
TGTGCCAGCATAAGAGTAGCCAAAAACATTCAGTACTTC | CASIRVAKNIQYF | - | - | TRBJ2-4 | TRBV7-3
TGTGCCAGCAGCCAATCTGGGGCAGGGGGCTACGAGCAGTACTTC | CASSQSGAGGYEQYF | TRBD1 | - | TRBJ2-7 | TRBV16
TGTGCCAGCAGCTTATTGGGACAGATGAACACTGAAGCTTTCTTT | CASSLLGQMNTEAFF | TRBD1 | - | TRBJ1-1 | TRBV7-9
TGTGCCAGCAGCTTAGATGTAGCCAGCACCGGGGAGCTGTTTTTT | CASSLDVASTGELFF | - | - | TRBJ2-2 | TRBV7-6
TGTGCCAGCAGTCCCCCACCGGGGAGGGCCGACGAAAAACTGTTTTTT | CASSPPPGRADEKLFF | - | - | TRBJ1-4 | TRBV27
TGTGCCAGTAGTCTCCGACTAGCGGGGGTGTACAATGAGCAGTTCTTC | CASSLRLAGVYNEQFF | TRBD2 | - | TRBJ2-1 | TRBV19
TGTGCCAGCAGTGCCGGTAGGGGAGGTTGGGGCTACACCTTC | CASSAGRGGWGYTF | - | once | TRBJ1-2 | TRBV27
TGTGCCAGCAGTTATTTGACAGGTTCGGACGAGCAGTACTTC | CASSYLTGSDEQYF | - | - | TRBJ2-7 | TRBV6-6
TGTGCCAGCAGCTTAGCCTTGTCGGTTTCGGCAGATACGCAGTATTTT | CASSLALSVSADTQYF | - | - | TRBJ2-3 | TRBV13
TGTGCCAGCAGTCACCGACCGCGGGGGGCCTTTTATGAGCAGTTCTTC | CASSHRPRGAFYEQFF | TRBD2 | - | TRBJ2-1 | TRBV6-6
TGCAGCGTGCCCGGTGGGACAGGAGACGGAAAACTGTTTTTT | CSVPGGTGDGKLFF | TRBD1 | - | TRBJ1-4 | TRBV29-1
TGTGCCGGCAGCGGCAGGGAGAACACTGAAGCTTTCTTT | CAGSGRENTEAFF | - | - | TRBJ1-1 | TRBV9
TGTGCCAGCAGCTCCGGGGGGTGGAATTCACCCCTCCACTTT | CASSSGGWNSPLHF | - | - | TRBJ1-6 | TRBV5-6